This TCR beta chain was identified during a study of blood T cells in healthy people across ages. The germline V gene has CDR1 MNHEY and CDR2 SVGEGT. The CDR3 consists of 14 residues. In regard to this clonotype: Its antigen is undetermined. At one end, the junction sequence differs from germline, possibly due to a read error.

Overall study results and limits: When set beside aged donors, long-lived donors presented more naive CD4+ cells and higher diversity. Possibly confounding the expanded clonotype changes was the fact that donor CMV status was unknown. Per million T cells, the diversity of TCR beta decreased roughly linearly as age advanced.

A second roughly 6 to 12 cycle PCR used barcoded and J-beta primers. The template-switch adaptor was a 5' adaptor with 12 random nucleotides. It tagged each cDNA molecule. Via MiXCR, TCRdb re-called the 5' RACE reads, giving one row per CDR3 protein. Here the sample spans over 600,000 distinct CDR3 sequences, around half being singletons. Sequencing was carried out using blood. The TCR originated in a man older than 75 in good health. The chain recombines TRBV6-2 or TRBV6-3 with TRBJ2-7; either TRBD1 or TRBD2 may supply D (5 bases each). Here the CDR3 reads CASSYLRGVNERYF. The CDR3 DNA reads TGTGCCAGCAGTTACCTTAGGGGAGTCAACGAGCGGTACTTC.